Presented here are 21 T cell receptor beta chains from one specimen sequenced in a study of shared T cell receptors in the human thymus. Method: immunoSEQ multiplex PCR; TCRdb's copy keeps in-frame clones and lacks some. The table lists 600,000 to 900,000 clones, 80% to 90% of them singletons. These records were also assigned to another study, of human thymus T cells.

The sample taken for sequencing was thymocytes. These receptors originate from a girl younger than two with a congenital heart defect.

The chain employs TRBV28 and TRBJ2-1, with D maybe TRBD1 (6 bases). CDR3 length: 13 amino acids. With 5 bases removed from V and 8 bases from J, the gap between germline ends came to 13 bases. Germline CDR1 and CDR2: MDHEN and SYDVKM. CDR3 sequence: CASSAPGADEQFF. The CDR3 DNA follows: TGTGCCAGCAGTGCTCCAGGGGCGGATGAGCAGTTCTTC.

The chain couples TRBV11-2 to TRBJ2-3; 11 nucleotides match TRBD2. V was clipped by 4 bases and J by 9 bases; unmatched bases: 15. The V gene's germline CDR1 is SGHAT and CDR2 FQNNGV. CDR3 length: 17 amino acids. The CDR3 sequence is CASSSCEVLAGGSTQYF. CDR3 sequence (DNA): TGTGCCAGCAGCTCCTGCGAAGTCCTAGCGGGGGGATCCACGCAGTATTTT.

This chain connects TRBV9 to TRBJ2-5; D gene unclear. The germline V and J ends were trimmed by 0 bases and 5 bases, with 5 bases remaining between them. The length of the CDR3 is 12 residues. Germline V gene lookup returns CDR1 SGDLS and CDR2 YYNGEE. The CDR3 here is CASSVAPETQYF. CDR3 nucleotides: TGTGCCAGCAGCGTAGCTCCGGAGACCCAGTACTTC.

The chain recombines TRBV6-1 with TRBJ1-5; 7 nucleotides agree with TRBD1. The V gene end was trimmed by 4 bases and the J gene end by 1 base; junction bases not matched to a gene: 10. Germline lookup yields CDR1 MNHNS and CDR2 SASEGT. The CDR3 runs 17 residues. As DNA, the CDR3 is TGTGCCAGCAGTGGGCCGGGACAGAGAATCAGCAATCAGCCCCAGCATTTT. It translates to CASSGPGQRISNQPQHF.

In the case of this clone: Other DNA sequences from this sample encode an identical CDR3 as well. This chain uses TRBV5-8 with TRBJ1-2, with D possibly TRBD1 on 6 matching bases. The V gene's germline CDR1 is SGHTS and CDR2 YDEGEE. Trimming removed 0 bases from V and 0 bases from J, with 6 bases in between. There are 14 residues in the CDR3. The CDR3, as DNA: TGTGCCAGCAGCTTGGACAGGGCTAACTATGGCTACACCTTC. This encodes CASSLDRANYGYTF. The variable domain in full, completed from reference TRBV5-8 and TRBJ1-2, reads EAGVTQSPTHLIKTRGQQATLRCSPISGHTSVYWYQQALGLGLQFLLWYDEGEERNRGNFPPRFSGRQFPNYSSELNVNALELEDSALYLCASSLDRANYGYTFGSGTRLTVV.

The chain recombines TRBV21-1 with TRBJ2-7; the table gives TRBD1 as D, unverified against the DNA. TRBV21-1 is assigned pseudogene status. CDR3 length: 15 amino acids. CDR3 protein: CASSIKTGVSYEQYF. The CDR3 DNA follows: TGTGCCAGCAGCATTAAGACAGGGGTATCCTACGAGCAGTACTTC.

About this clone: The sample contains more than one DNA sequence encoding this CDR3. This chain links TRBV28 with TRBJ1-2; tentative D call: TRBD1 (6 bases). CDR1 is MDHEN, CDR2 SYDVKM, per germline. The CDR3 is 12 residues long. Trimming shortened V by 5 bases and J by 5 bases, and 9 bases separated the two germline ends. CDR3 sequence reads: CASSPTGYGYTF. CDR3 DNA sequence: TGTGCCAGCAGTCCGACAGGTTATGGCTACACCTTC.

This sequence joins TRBV5-1 and TRBJ1-4, with 9 bases aligning to TRBD1. CDR3 length: 17 amino acids. Looked up from germline, CDR1 is SGHRS and CDR2 is YFSETQ. With 2 bases clipped from V and 7 bases from J, the junction kept 12 bases outside the gene matches. The CDR3 region is CASSLIPTGGVREKLFF. CDR3 nucleotide sequence: TGCGCCAGCAGCTTAATACCCACAGGGGGCGTACGTGAAAAACTGTTTTTT. Full variable domain (rest looked up from reference TRBV5-1 and TRBJ1-4): KAGVTQTPRYLIKTRGQQVTLSCSPISGHRSVSWYQQTPGQGLQFLFEYFSETQRNKGNFPGRFSGRQFSNSRSEMNVSTLELGDSALYLCASSLIPTGGVREKLFFGSGTQLSVL.

V usage is TRBV11-2 and J usage is TRBJ1-3; D is undetermined. The CDR3 loop spans 16 amino acids. Germline values: CDR1 SGHAT, CDR2 FQNNGV. V shed 5 bases and J shed 4 bases, with 18 bases lying between them. The CDR3 region has the DNA TGTGCCAGCAGCCACAGCGACCCTCCGGGGGGAAACACCATATATTTT. This encodes CASSHSDPPGGNTIYF.

The chain joins TRBV5-5 to TRBJ1-5; D unclear. V gave up 2 bases and J gave up 6 bases, with 9 bases separating them. This CDR3 has 13 amino acids. Germline V gene lookup returns CDR1 SGHKS and CDR2 YYEKEE (reference sequence). The CDR3 DNA is TGTGCCAGCAGCTTTAGTCGGGGTCAGCCCCAGCATTTT. Encoded protein: CASSFSRGQPQHF.

The CDR3: CASSRGAGGLRYF. CDR3 DNA sequence: TGTGCCAGCTCGAGGGGGGCGGGGGGACTACGATACTTC. The chain has TRBV27 and TRBJ2-7; 8 positions match TRBD2. The CDR3 runs to 13 residues. J was trimmed by 13 bases and V by 8 bases; bases with no gene match: 16. The V gene's germline CDR1 is MNHEY and CDR2 SMNVEV (reference sequence).

This chain joins TRBV5-1 and TRBJ2-2; the D gene is possibly TRBD1 (6 bases). Germline V lookup: CDR1 SGHRS, CDR2 YFSETQ. Trimming took off 5 bases at V and 2 bases at J, with 19 bases between the two ends. The CDR3 spans 17 residues. The CDR3 reads CASRPRTVPINTGELFF. The CDR3 nucleotides are TGCGCCAGCAGACCGCGGACAGTACCCATAAACACCGGGGAGCTGTTTTTT.

The CDR3 is CASSVEEQGKTGELFF. CDR3 in DNA: TGTGCCAGCAGCGTAGAGGAACAGGGCAAAACCGGGGAGCTGTTTTTT. The genes are TRBV14 and TRBJ2-2; a weak D match, TRBD1 (6 bases). The CDR3 covers 16 residues. Germline CDR1 SGHDN, CDR2 FVKESK. The V end was cut by 5 bases, the J end by 5 bases, with 18 bases between.

The chain links TRBV28 to TRBJ1-5, with 9 bases fitting TRBD1. Per germline, CDR1 MDHEN and CDR2 SYDVKM. The CDR3 has 16 amino acids. With V trimmed by 3 bases and J by 3 bases, 6 bases remained unmatched. The CDR3 coding sequence is TGTGCCAGCAGTTTCCCACAGGGGGCCCCCAATCAGCCCCAGCATTTT. Residues: CASSFPQGAPNQPQHF.

This clone showed up just a few times. The sample holds other DNA sequences that translate to the same CDR3. The chain recombines TRBV4-1 with TRBJ1-6, with TRBD1 matching 10 bases. This CDR3 contains 18 residues. The germline V gene encodes CDR1 MGHRA and CDR2 YSYEKL. The V segment lost 7 bases and the J segment 2 bases; nucleotides outside the gene matches: 11. CDR3 amino acids: CASTPDRGLPPYNSPLHF. The CDR3 region has the DNA TGCGCCAGCACCCCCGACAGGGGGCTCCCCCCCTATAATTCACCCCTCCACTTT.

The chain uses TRBV6-5 and TRBJ2-6, with a tentative D call TRBD2 (6 bases). V was trimmed by 2 bases and J by 4 bases, leaving 9 bases between them. CDR3 length equals 15 residues. Germline values: CDR1 MNHEY, CDR2 SVGAGI. The CDR3 is CASSYGGPGANVLTF. CDR3 in DNA: TGTGCCAGCAGTTACGGAGGGCCCGGGGCCAACGTCCTGACTTTC.

The table lists this clone with a count of one. The chain has TRBV29-1 and TRBJ1-2, with D perhaps matching TRBD1 (5 bases). The germline V and J ends were trimmed by 7 bases and 0 bases, with 18 bases remaining between them. This CDR3 is built from 15 residues. Germline values: CDR1 SQVTM, CDR2 ANQGSEA. The CDR3 spells CSARRGRVANYGYTF. The DNA for the CDR3 is TGCAGCGCCCGCCGGGGGAGGGTAGCTAACTATGGCTACACCTTC.

This clone came up a few times. In the same sample, other DNA sequences code for this CDR3. In DNA, the CDR3 is TGTGCCAGCAGTTTATCGGGAGGGACAGGGGTCACTGAAGCTTTCTTT. Amino acids: CASSLSGGTGVTEAFF. The V gene is TRBV27, the J gene TRBJ1-1, with 10 bases identical to TRBD1. The CDR3 is made up of 16 amino acids. Germline V gene lookup returns CDR1 MNHEY and CDR2 SMNVEV (reference sequence). After removal of 0 bases from V and 4 bases from J, the junction contained 5 bases not matched to a gene.

A note on this clone: The germline gene is not matched at one end of the junction; a read error may be the cause. This sample includes further DNA sequences coding for the same CDR3. V and J are TRBV9 and TRBJ1-6, with 7 positions matching TRBD1. Germline V gives CDR1 SGDLS, CDR2 YYNGEE. The CDR3 sequence is 15 residues long. The CDR3 DNA reads TGTGCCAGCAGCTCCCGGGACAGTGGGAATTCCCCCCTCCACTTT. It specifies CASSSRDSGNSPLHF.

The chain links TRBV11-2 to TRBJ2-1, with 11 bases identical to TRBD1. The V gene end was trimmed by 5 bases and the J gene end by 0 bases; junction bases not matched to a gene: 12. Germline V CDR1 and CDR2: SGHAT, FQNNGV. This CDR3 has 19 residues. CDR3 region: CASSVGQGALLSSYNEQFF. In nucleotides, the CDR3 is TGTGCCAGCAGCGTCGGACAGGGGGCTCTACTTAGCTCCTACAATGAGCAGTTCTTC.

J is TRBJ2-5 and V is TRBV6-7, with 12 bases matching TRBD1. TRBV6-7 is an open reading frame, and its role is uncertain. The CDR3 runs to 16 residues. Trimming took 2 bases from V and 6 from J; bases not matched to a gene: 7. CDR3: CASSYTKGQGAKTQYF. DNA for the CDR3: TGTGCCAGCAGTTACACCAAGGGACAGGGGGCCAAGACCCAGTACTTC.